One sample yielded the 16 T cell receptor beta chains listed below, sequenced in a study of blood T cell repertoires in COVID-19. Here immunoSEQ multiplex PCR was the method, and the copy in TCRdb shows in-frame clones only, minus some. The sample has about 110,000 clones; over 70% are singletons. What was sequenced was peripheral blood. The receptors were sampled from a woman in her 50s with acute or convalescent COVID-19.

The V call is TRBV20-1, the J call TRBJ1-1; no firm D call. CDR1 is DFQATT, CDR2 SNEGSKA, per germline (reference sequence). Deletions cut 4 bases from V and 11 bases from J, with 14 bases between. The CDR3 contains 11 residues. The CDR3 nucleotides are TGCAGTGCTACCGGAGGAACCGGGGCTTTCTTT. Protein sequence: CSATGGTGAFF.

The rearrangement joins TRBV7-3 to TRBJ2-3; D gene uncertain. The V gene lost 1 base and the J gene lost 4 bases, with 6 bases spanning the gap. Germline assignment: CDR1 SGHTA and CDR2 FQGTGA. The CDR3 is 13 residues long. In DNA, the CDR3 is TGTGCCAGCAGCTTAAGTCGGGCAGATACGCAGTATTTT. Residues: CASSLSRADTQYF. Supplemented by reference TRBV7-3 and TRBJ2-3, the full variable domain reads GAGVSQTPSNKVTEKGKYVELRCDPISGHTALYWYRQSLGQGPEFLIYFQGTGAADDSGLPNDRFFAVRPEGSVSTLKIQRTERGDSAVYLCASSLSRADTQYFGPGTRLTVL.

The chain links TRBV29-1 to TRBJ1-2; the D is unclear. Germline-derived CDR1 and CDR2 are SQVTM and ANQGSEA. V was shortened by 5 bases and J by 4 bases, with 14 bases between the two germline ends. CDR3 length equals 13 residues. The CDR3 DNA reads as TGCAGCGTTACCATGGGTCCGGGCTATGGCTACACCTTC. Its translation is CSVTMGPGYGYTF.

The chain uses TRBV18 and TRBJ1-1, with D perhaps TRBD1 (5 bases). In germline, CDR1 is KGHSH, CDR2 LQKENI. The ends were cut back, 4 bases at V and 3 bases at J, with 9 bases in the middle. The CDR3 spans 13 residues. In DNA, the CDR3 is TGTGCCAGCTCACAAAGCAGGGACACTGAAGCTTTCTTT. Its protein product is CASSQSRDTEAFF.

J is TRBJ1-2 and V is TRBV3-1 (or the pseudogene TRBV3-2), with 7 nucleotides matching TRBD1. From germline, CDR1 is LGHDT and CDR2 YNNKEL (reference sequence). The CDR3 length is 13 residues. V lost 4 bases to trimming and J lost 8 bases; unmatched junction nucleotides: 7. CDR3 DNA sequence: TGTGCCAGCAGCCTACAGGGGCGCGGGGGCTACACCTTC. This encodes CASSLQGRGGYTF.

This chain uses TRBV5-6 with TRBJ1-2; unclear D gene. Trimming stripped 3 bases from V and 1 base from J, with 7 bases between. The length of the CDR3 is 13 residues. Germline lookup yields CDR1 SGHDT and CDR2 YYEEEE. CDR3 sequence: CASSSTVNYGYTF. The DNA for the CDR3 is TGTGCCAGCAGCTCAACAGTTAACTATGGCTACACCTTC.

This clone was seen a handful of times. The chain links TRBV10-2 to TRBJ2-7; 8 nucleotides align to TRBD1. Germline loops: CDR1 WSHSY, CDR2 SAAADI. Trimming took 11 bases from V and 6 from J; bases not matched to a gene: 12. The CDR3 contains 13 residues. CDR3 residues: CASSQGQALEQYF. The CDR3 DNA sequence: TGCGCCTCCTCTCAGGGACAGGCTCTCGAGCAGTACTTC.

The gene calls are TRBV2 and TRBJ1-4, with D unresolved. The CDR3 runs to 12 residues. Trimming shortened V by 3 bases and J by 9 bases, and 8 bases separated the two germline ends. CDR1 is SNHLY, CDR2 FYNNEI, per germline. The CDR3: CASSEEAQKLFF. CDR3 DNA: TGTGCCAGCAGTGAGGAGGCACAAAAACTGTTTTTT. The variable domain in full, with the rest retrieved from reference TRBV2 and TRBJ1-4, is EPEVTQTPSHQVTQMGQEVILRCVPISNHLYFYWYRQILGQKVEFLVSFYNNEISEKSEIFDDQFSVERPDGSNFTLKIRSTKLEDSAMYFCASSEEAQKLFFGSGTQLSVL.

This chain joins TRBV3-1 (or the pseudogene TRBV3-2) and TRBJ1-1, with D perhaps matching TRBD1 (5 bases). Trimming left V 2 bases short and J 1 base short, with 5 bases between. The germline V gene encodes CDR1 LGHDT and CDR2 YNNKEL (reference sequence). This CDR3 region has 13 residues. CDR3 in DNA: TGTGCCAGCAGCCAACAGGGGAACACTGAAGCTTTCTTT. Translating gives CASSQQGNTEAFF.

The chain recombines TRBV2 with TRBJ2-1; tentatively, D is TRBD2 (7 bases). V gave up 7 bases and J gave up 2 bases, with 12 bases separating them. The length of the CDR3 is 14 residues. Germline V gene data show CDR1 as SNHLY and CDR2 as FYNNEI. CDR3 coding DNA: TGTGCCAGCAACGGGGGGCAGACCTACAATGAGCAGTTCTTC. Its protein product is CASNGGQTYNEQFF. Using reference TRBV2 and TRBJ2-1 for the parts outside the CDR3, the full variable domain is EPEVTQTPSHQVTQMGQEVILRCVPISNHLYFYWYRQILGQKVEFLVSFYNNEISEKSEIFDDQFSVERPDGSNFTLKIRSTKLEDSAMYFCASNGGQTYNEQFFGPGTRLTVL.

The chain recombines TRBV2 with TRBJ1-5; D is possibly TRBD1 (5 bases). Germline values: CDR1 SNHLY, CDR2 FYNNEI. Trimming shortened V by 7 bases and J by 0 bases, and 13 bases separated the two germline ends. CDR3 size: 15 residues. The CDR3 region has the DNA TGTGCCAGCACTCCCCAGGGTAATAGCAATCAGCCCCAGCATTTT. This translates into CASTPQGNSNQPQHF.

This clone ranks as medium-sized (0.01 to 0.1%). CDR3 in DNA: TGTGCCAGCAGTGACTCTAGCGGGGGGGCCAATGAGCAGTTCTTC. Its translation: CASSDSSGGANEQFF. The chain uses TRBV6-4 and TRBJ2-1; 11 bases align to TRBD2. Germline-derived CDR1 and CDR2 are MRHNA and SNTAGT. This CDR3 has 15 residues. J lost 6 bases, V lost 0 bases, and 1 base had no gene match.

This clone was recorded only once. The chain is built from TRBV2 and TRBJ2-7, with 8 bases fitting TRBD1. The CDR3 spans 15 residues. Germline CDR1 reads SNHLY; CDR2 reads FYNNEI. V dropped 6 bases and J dropped 1; count of bases not matched to a gene: 8. The DNA for the CDR3 is TGTGCCAGCAGCAAACAGGGGACAGGATCCTACGAGCAGTACTTC. The encoded protein is CASSKQGTGSYEQYF.

In this sample, this clone turned up a few times. The DNA for the CDR3 is TGTGCCAGCAGTGTCCTATCTGAAGCTTTCTTT. Amino acids: CASSVLSEAFF. The gene calls are TRBV12-3 or TRBV12-4 and TRBJ1-1; D gene uncertain. V shed 5 bases and J shed 6 bases, with 7 bases lying between them. This CDR3 region has 11 residues.

This sequence joins TRBV5-1 and TRBJ2-7, with a weak D call TRBD1 (6 bases). CDR1 SGHRS and CDR2 YFSETQ come from the germline V gene. V was shortened by 1 base and J by 3 bases, with 14 bases between the two germline ends. This CDR3 has 15 amino acids. CDR3 residues: CASSLQGNTYYEQYF. Here the CDR3 DNA reads TGCGCCAGCAGCTTGCAGGGGAATACCTACTACGAGCAGTACTTC.

The chain has TRBV28 and TRBJ2-2; TRBD2 matches at 9 bases. Germline trimming cut 4 bases from V and 7 bases from J; bases unmatched to any gene: 7. The CDR3 consists of 15 residues. The V gene's germline CDR1 is MDHEN and CDR2 SYDVKM. The DNA of the CDR3 is TGTGCCAGCAGTTCGCGGGGGGGCCATATCGGGGAGCTGTTTTTT. Amino acid sequence: CASSSRGGHIGELFF.